These T cell receptor beta chains were read from a single sample in a study of spatial heterogeneity in lung cancer. TCRdb passed the 5' RACE reads through MiXCR, listing each CDR3 protein once. The data contain some 1,900 distinct CDR3 sequences, roughly 13% of them seen just once; the ten biggest clones take up around 14%. The sequencing used normal lung tissue next to the tumor, collected at surgery. All receptors come from a female donor with early-stage non-small cell lung cancer. The CDR3 runs from the conserved cysteine through the conserved F or W.

v_call cdr3_aa
TRBV29-1 CSVEPSDRGGYTF
TRBV29-1 CSVGAAYNQETQYF
TRBV18 CASSPNSNEQYF
TRBV29-1 CSVGSRLGGTDTQYF
TRBV7-9 CASSLTGGKTEAFF
TRBV2 CASTLAGSYNEQFF
TRBV5-4 CASSLSPTGLDSGELFF
TRBV7-2 CASSMPGRRETQYF
TRBV4-3 CASSQDRGQPQHF
TRBV19 CASSSRGQETQYF